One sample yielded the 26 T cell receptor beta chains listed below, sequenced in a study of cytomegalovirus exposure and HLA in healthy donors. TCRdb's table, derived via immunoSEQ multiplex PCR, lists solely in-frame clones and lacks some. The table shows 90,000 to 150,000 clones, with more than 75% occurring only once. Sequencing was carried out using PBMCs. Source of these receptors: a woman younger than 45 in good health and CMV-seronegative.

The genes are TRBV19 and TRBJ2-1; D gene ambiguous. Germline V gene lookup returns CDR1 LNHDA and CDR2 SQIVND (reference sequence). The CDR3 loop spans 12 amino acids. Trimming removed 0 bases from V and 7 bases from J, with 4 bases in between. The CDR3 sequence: CASSIDRNEQFF. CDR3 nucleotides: TGTGCCAGTAGTATAGATCGTAATGAGCAGTTCTTC.

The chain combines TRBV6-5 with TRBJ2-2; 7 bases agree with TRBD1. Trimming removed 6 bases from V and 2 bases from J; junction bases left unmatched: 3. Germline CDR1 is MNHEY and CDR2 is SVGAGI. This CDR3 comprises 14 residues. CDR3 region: CASSRDRNTGELFF. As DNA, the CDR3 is TGTGCCAGCAGCCGGGACAGAAACACCGGGGAGCTGTTTTTT.

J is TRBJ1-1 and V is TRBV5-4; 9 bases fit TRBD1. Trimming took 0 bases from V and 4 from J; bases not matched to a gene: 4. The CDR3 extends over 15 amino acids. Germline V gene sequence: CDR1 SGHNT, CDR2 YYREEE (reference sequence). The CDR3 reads CASSLGQGGTTEAFF. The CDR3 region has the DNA TGTGCCAGCAGCTTGGGACAGGGGGGGACCACTGAAGCTTTCTTT.

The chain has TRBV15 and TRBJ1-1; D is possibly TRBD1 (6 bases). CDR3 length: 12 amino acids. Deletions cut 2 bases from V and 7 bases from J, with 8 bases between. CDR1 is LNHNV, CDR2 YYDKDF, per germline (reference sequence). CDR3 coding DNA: TGTGCCACCAGCAGAAAGGGGGATGAAGCTTTCTTT. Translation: CATSRKGDEAFF.

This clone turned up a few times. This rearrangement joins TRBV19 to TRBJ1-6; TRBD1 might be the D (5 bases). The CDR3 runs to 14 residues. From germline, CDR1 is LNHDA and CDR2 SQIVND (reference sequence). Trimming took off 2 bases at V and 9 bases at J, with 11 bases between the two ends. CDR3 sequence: CASSIWGVGSPLHF. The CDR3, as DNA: TGTGCCAGTAGTATATGGGGCGTGGGTTCACCCCTCCACTTT.

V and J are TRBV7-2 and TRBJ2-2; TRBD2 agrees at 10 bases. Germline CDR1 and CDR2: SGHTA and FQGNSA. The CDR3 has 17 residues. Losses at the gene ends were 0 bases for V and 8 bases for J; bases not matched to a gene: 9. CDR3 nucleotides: TGTGCCAGCAGCTTAGCGCGCCAGCGGGGGGGGAGAGGGGAGCTGTTTTTT. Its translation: CASSLARQRGGRGELFF.

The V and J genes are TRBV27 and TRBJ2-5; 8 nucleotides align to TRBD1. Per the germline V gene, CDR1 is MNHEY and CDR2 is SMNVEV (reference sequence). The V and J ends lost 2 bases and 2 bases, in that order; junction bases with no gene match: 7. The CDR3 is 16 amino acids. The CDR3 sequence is CASSLRSGGVQETQYF. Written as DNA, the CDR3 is TGTGCCAGCAGTTTAAGGTCAGGGGGCGTTCAAGAGACCCAGTACTTC.

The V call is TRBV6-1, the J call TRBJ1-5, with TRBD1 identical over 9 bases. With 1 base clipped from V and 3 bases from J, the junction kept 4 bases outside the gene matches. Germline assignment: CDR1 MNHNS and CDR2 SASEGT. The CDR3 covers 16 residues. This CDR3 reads CASSEGDRENNQPQHF. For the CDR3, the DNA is TGTGCCAGCAGTGAAGGGGACAGGGAAAACAATCAGCCCCAGCATTTT.

The DNA for the CDR3 is TGTGCCAGCAGCTTAAGGGAGGAAGAGACCCAGTACTTC. Protein product: CASSLREEETQYF. This chain links TRBV11-3 with TRBJ2-5; D might be TRBD2 (6 bases). Germline V gives CDR1 SGHNT, CDR2 YENEEA. V was cut by 2 bases and J by 3 bases, with 7 bases left in between. The CDR3 covers 13 residues.

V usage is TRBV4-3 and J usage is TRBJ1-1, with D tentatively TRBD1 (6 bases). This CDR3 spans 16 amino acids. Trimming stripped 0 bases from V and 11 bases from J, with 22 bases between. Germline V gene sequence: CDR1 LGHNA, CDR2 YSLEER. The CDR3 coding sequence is TGCGCCAGCAGCCAAGATAGGGGGACCTTCCATCTCCCTGCTTTCTTT. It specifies CASSQDRGTFHLPAFF.

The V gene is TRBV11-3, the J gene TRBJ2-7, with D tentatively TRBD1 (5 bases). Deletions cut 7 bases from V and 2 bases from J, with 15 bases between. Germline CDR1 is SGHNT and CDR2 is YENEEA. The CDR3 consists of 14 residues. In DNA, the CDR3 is TGTGCCAGCACTTACATCGGCAGGGCCTACGAGCAGTACTTC. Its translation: CASTYIGRAYEQYF.

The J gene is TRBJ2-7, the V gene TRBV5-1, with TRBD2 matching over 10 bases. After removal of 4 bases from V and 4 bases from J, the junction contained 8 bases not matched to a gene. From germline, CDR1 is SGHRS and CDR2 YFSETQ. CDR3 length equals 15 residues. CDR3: CASSPTSGTAYEQYF. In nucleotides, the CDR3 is TGCGCCAGCAGCCCAACTAGCGGGACCGCTTACGAGCAGTACTTC.

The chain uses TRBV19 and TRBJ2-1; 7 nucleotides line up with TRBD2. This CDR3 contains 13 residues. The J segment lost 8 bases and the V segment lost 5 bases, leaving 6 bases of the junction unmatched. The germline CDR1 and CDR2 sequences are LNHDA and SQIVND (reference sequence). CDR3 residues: CASSDQRGDEQFF. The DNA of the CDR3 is TGTGCCAGTAGTGACCAGCGGGGCGATGAGCAGTTCTTC.

CDR3 in amino acids: CASSVGPVEYIQYF. DNA of the CDR3: TGTGCCAGCAGCGTAGGCCCTGTGGAGTACATTCAGTACTTC. V gene TRBV28 combines with J gene TRBJ2-4, with D unclear. Germline-derived CDR1 and CDR2 are MDHEN and SYDVKM. V was cut by 6 bases and J by 8 bases, with 17 bases left in between. The length of the CDR3 is 14 residues.

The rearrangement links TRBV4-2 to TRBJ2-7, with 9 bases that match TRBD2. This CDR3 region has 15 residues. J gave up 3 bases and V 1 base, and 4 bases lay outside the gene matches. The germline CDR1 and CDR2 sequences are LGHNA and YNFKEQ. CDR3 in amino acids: CASSQGGSGGYEQYF. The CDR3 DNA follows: TGTGCCAGCAGCCAAGGGGGTAGCGGGGGCTACGAGCAGTACTTC.

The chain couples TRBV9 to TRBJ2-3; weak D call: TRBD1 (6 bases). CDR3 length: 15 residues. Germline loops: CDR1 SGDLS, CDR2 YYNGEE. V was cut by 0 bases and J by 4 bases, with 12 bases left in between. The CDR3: CASSVVGTLADTQYF. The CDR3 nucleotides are TGTGCCAGCAGCGTAGTCGGGACACTGGCAGATACGCAGTATTTT.

CDR3 region: CASSQGTGIHGYTF. The CDR3 DNA is TGTGCCAGCAGCCAAGGGACAGGGATCCATGGCTACACCTTC. The chain combines TRBV9 with TRBJ1-2; 9 bases line up with TRBD1. The CDR3 is 14 amino acids. V trimming: 4 bases; J trimming: 6 bases; junction bases outside the gene matches: 7. Per the germline V gene, CDR1 is SGDLS and CDR2 is YYNGEE.

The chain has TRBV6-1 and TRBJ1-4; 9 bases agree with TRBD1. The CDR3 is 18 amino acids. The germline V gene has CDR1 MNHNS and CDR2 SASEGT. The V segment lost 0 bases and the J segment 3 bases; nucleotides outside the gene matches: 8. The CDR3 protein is CASSEAPVRTGANEKLFF. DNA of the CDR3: TGTGCCAGCAGTGAAGCGCCTGTAAGGACAGGGGCTAATGAAAAACTGTTTTTT.

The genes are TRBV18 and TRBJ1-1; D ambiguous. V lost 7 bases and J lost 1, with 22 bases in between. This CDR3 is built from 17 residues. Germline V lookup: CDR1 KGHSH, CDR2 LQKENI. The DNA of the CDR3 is TGTGCCAGCTACCGTACGTCGCCAGGCTACCCGAACACTGAAGCTTTCTTT. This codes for CASYRTSPGYPNTEAFF.

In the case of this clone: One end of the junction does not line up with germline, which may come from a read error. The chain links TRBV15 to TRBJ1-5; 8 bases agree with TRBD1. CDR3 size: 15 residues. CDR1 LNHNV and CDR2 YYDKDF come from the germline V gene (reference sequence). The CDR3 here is CATRRDRGGNQPQHF. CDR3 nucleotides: TGTGCCACCAGGAGAGACAGGGGAGGCAATCAGCCCCAGCATTTT.

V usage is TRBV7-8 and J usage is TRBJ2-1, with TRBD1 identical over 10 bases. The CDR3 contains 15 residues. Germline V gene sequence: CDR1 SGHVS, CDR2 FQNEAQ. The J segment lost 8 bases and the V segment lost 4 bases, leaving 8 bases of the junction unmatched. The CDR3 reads CASSSPRDRGDEQFF. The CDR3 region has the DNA TGTGCCAGCAGCTCGCCCAGGGACAGGGGCGATGAGCAGTTCTTC.

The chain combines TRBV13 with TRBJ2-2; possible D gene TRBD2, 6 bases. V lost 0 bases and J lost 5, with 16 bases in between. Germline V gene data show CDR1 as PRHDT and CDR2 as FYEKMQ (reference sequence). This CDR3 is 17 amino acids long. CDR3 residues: CASSLGARGGWTGELFF. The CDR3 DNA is TGTGCCAGCAGCTTAGGAGCGCGGGGAGGTTGGACCGGGGAGCTGTTTTTT.

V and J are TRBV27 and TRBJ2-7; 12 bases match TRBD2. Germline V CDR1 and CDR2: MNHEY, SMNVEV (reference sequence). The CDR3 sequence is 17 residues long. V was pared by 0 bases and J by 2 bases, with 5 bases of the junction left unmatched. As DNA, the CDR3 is TGTGCCAGCAGTTTATCACTAGCGGGGGGCCCCGCCTACGAGCAGTACTTC. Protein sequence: CASSLSLAGGPAYEQYF.

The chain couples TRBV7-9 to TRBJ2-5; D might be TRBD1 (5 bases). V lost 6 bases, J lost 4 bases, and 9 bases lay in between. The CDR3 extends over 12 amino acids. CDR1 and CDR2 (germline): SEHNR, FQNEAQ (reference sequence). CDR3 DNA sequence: TGTGCCAGCAGGGACACAGGAGAGACCCAGTACTTC. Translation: CASRDTGETQYF.

This chain's CDR3 is CASSVGTRAPGANVLTF. The CDR3 nucleotides are TGTGCCAGCAGCGTGGGGACCAGGGCTCCCGGGGCCAACGTCCTGACTTTC. V is TRBV5-6 and J is TRBJ2-6; perhaps D is TRBD1 or TRBD2 (5 bases each). The CDR3 sequence is 17 residues long. Looked up from germline, CDR1 is SGHDT and CDR2 is YYEEEE. V gave up 4 bases and J gave up 4 bases, with 18 bases separating them.

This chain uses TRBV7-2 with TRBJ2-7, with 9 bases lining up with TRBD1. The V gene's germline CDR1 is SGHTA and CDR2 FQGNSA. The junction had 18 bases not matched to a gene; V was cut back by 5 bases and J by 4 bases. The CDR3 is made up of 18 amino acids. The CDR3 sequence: CASSTGQGKSASPYEQYF. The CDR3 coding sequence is TGTGCCAGCAGCACGGGACAGGGAAAGAGCGCTAGTCCATACGAGCAGTACTTC.